This TCR beta chain came from a study of blood T cell repertoires in COVID-19. Authors' processing steps: Reference gene primers were amplified, and this amplification served to estimate nucleated cell counts. The method was immunoSEQ multiplex PCR; TCRdb's version includes in-frame clones alone and lacks a portion of them. V and J calls plus clone size are reproduced from that table; the DNA served to infer D and trimming. The sample lists more than 250,000 clones; approximately 90% were seen once. The CDR3 has 13 amino acids. V was shortened by 4 bases and J by 5 bases, with 11 bases between the two germline ends. CDR1 is KGHSH, CDR2 LQKENI, per germline.

The sequence was obtained from a woman aged 18-29 years who had recovered from COVID-19. The chain couples TRBV18 to TRBJ2-5, with D possibly being TRBD1 (6 bases). The sequenced material came from PBMCs or T cells enriched from blood (not recorded which). The CDR3 protein is CASSLEGQETQYF. The CDR3, as DNA: TGTGCCAGCTCACTAGAAGGACAGGAGACCCAGTACTTC.